Following are 4 T cell receptor beta chains from one sample sequenced in a study of blood T cell repertoires in COVID-19. Sequenced by immunoSEQ multiplex PCR; TCRdb stores in-frame clones only, minus some. The data contain about 180,000 clones, about 81% of them singletons. Sample: peripheral blood. The source is a woman of 80 years or more with COVID-19, enrolled during active disease.

V is TRBV27 and J is TRBJ2-1; a possible D gene is TRBD2 (6 bases). CDR1 and CDR2 from the germline V gene are MNHEY and SMNVEV (reference sequence). Trimming removed 1 base at V and 4 bases at J, with 11 bases between. CDR3 length: 15 amino acids. CDR3 sequence (DNA): TGTGCCAGCAGTTTATTGGGAGGCGTTTACAATGAGCAGTTCTTC. Translated, it gives CASSLLGGVYNEQFF.

This clone was picked up one time. V gene TRBV19 combines with J gene TRBJ2-1; TRBD2 might be the D (5 bases). The CDR3 runs 12 residues. Looked up from germline, CDR1 is LNHDA and CDR2 is SQIVND (reference sequence). V was trimmed by 3 bases and J by 9 bases, leaving 9 bases between them. The CDR3 nucleotides are TGTGCCAGTAGTATCTTACTAGGTGAGCAGTTCTTC. This translates into CASSILLGEQFF.

This chain links TRBV7-6 with TRBJ1-1; 7 bases map to TRBD1. Germline trimming cut 5 bases from V and 0 bases from J; bases unmatched to any gene: 9. CDR1 and CDR2 (germline): SGHVS, FNYEAQ. The CDR3 loop spans 16 amino acids. CDR3 sequence reads: CASSPRVGQLNTEAFF. In nucleotides, the CDR3 is TGTGCCAGCAGCCCTAGAGTGGGACAGCTGAACACTGAAGCTTTCTTT.

This clone has a handful of counts. The chain carries TRBV2 and TRBJ1-2; D unclear. Trimming shortened V by 4 bases and J by 5 bases, and 5 bases separated the two germline ends. Germline V gene sequence: CDR1 SNHLY, CDR2 FYNNEI. The CDR3 extends over 11 amino acids. Here the CDR3 DNA reads TGTGCCAGCAGTGCCCTTTATGGCTACACCTTC. It codes for CASSALYGYTF. The full variable domain, rest sourced from reference TRBV2 and TRBJ1-2, is EPEVTQTPSHQVTQMGQEVILRCVPISNHLYFYWYRQILGQKVEFLVSFYNNEISEKSEIFDDQFSVERPDGSNFTLKIRSTKLEDSAMYFCASSALYGYTFGSGTRLTVV.